The clone carrying this T cell receptor beta chain was counted only a few times. These data originate in a study of T cell responses to AZD1222 COVID-19 vaccine. Assay: immunoSEQ multiplex PCR; the TCRdb copy retains only in-frame clones and omits some. The sample lists fewer than 200,000 clones, roughly 88% occurring once. The sequence was obtained from an adult who received the AZD1222 COVID-19 vaccine. This specimen consisted of peripheral blood, obtained 28 days after the second AZD1222 dose.

CDR3 sequence: CASSPARTVSYEQYF. CDR3 DNA sequence: TGTGCCAGCAGCCCCGCCCGGACAGTCTCCTACGAGCAGTACTTC. This chain uses TRBV7-9 with TRBJ2-7; D may be TRBD1 (6 bases). Trimming left V 5 bases short and J 0 bases short, with 14 bases between. CDR3 size: 15 residues. Germline V CDR1 and CDR2: SEHNR, FQNEAQ (reference sequence).